Sequencing of this T cell receptor (beta chain) was carried out in a study of T-cell reconstitution after alpha-beta-depleted transplantation in children. Germline-derived CDR1 and CDR2 are LNHNV and YYDKDF (reference sequence). V was trimmed by 3 bases and J by 6 bases, leaving 21 bases between them. The CDR3 contains 17 residues. On this clonotype itself: Its antigen is unidentified.

Study-wide findings and caveats: From newly produced T cells came most of the T-cell counts and diversity one year after transplant. The origin of high day-60 TCRbeta diversity in some patients lay in surviving recipient T cells and thymic progenitors. Several hundred expanded graft clones reportedly were the source of alpha-beta T cells about two months after transplant.

Unique molecular identifiers featured in how the TCRbeta library was prepared. TCRdb independently ran MiXCR on the PCR reads; one entry per CDR3 protein. This sample carries about a million distinct CDR3 sequences, around 30% of them seen once, and the ten largest clones take roughly 27%. Source: PBMCs, mostly from graft donor cells, taken 360 days after TCRalphabeta/CD19-depleted stem cell transplant. The clonotype comes from a boy under two years old who had a stem cell transplant for SCID, so the T cells may come from the graft donor. This chain connects TRBV15 to TRBJ2-1; D is perhaps TRBD1 or TRBD2 (6 bases each). The CDR3 DNA is TGTGCCACCAGCAGGCAGGCGGGGACATTAGCTTTCAATGAGCAGTTCTTC. Translation: CATSRQAGTLAFNEQFF.